Sequencing of this T cell receptor beta chain was carried out in a study of CD8 T cells in Susac syndrome (dated by TCRdb to between 2018 and 2020). General notes on the study: Of the Susac syndrome patients who were sequenced, about eight were in clinical remission while more than five had clinically active disease. At blood withdrawal, Susac syndrome patients were either therapy-naive, taking corticosteroids (in some cases with IVIg as well), or taking IVIg alone. The study used repertoire sequencing to test whether antigen drove CD8+ T cell activation and differentiation in Susac syndrome.

Details on this clonotype: Which antigen it targets is not known. No much larger clonotype is one base removed from it; base qualities were not supplied.

Broader findings and caveats from the paper: In the CD4+ T cell repertoire of Susac syndrome patients, clonal expansion was not detected. The study acknowledged that relatively few individuals were included in the TCR sequencing and HLA analysis.

RNA was extracted with the RNeasy kit and roughly 0.45 to 1 ug was reverse transcribed using random hexamers. The immunoSEQ multiplex PCR assay, which covers 54 Vbeta and 13 Jbeta segments, was used to amplify TCR beta CDR3 regions. PCR amplification bias was corrected by using a synthetic template baseline for primer optimization and computational correction. In the source study's methods: Reads were annotated to V, D and J genes according to IMGT and were analyzed with immunoSEQ Analyzer, with only productive sequences retained. Clonality was calculated as one minus the Shannon entropy normalized by log2 of the number of productive unique sequences. Public and private clones were assessed among the 100 most prevalent clones of each patient and control. Susac-specific clones were defined as absent from healthy and MS cohorts, 800 to 1,200 published viral clones and other ImmuneACCESS disease sequences. TCRdb itself trimmed the public reads at Q25 with fastp, ran MiXCR and retained productive beta chains. Each entry is one CDR3 protein sequence, shown with its most common DNA and genes. The V and J calls come from TCRdb's annotation, not from the publication. This sample has tens of thousands of distinct CDR3 sequences in its table, and roughly 93% of those were observed once. In total, the top ten clones hold over 0.12% of the sample.

High-throughput TCR beta sequencing profiled peripheral blood CD8+ and CD4+ T cells from healthy donors, Susac syndrome patients and multiple sclerosis patients. The Susac syndrome patients fulfilled recently defined diagnostic criteria for either definite or probable disease. Bulk CD8+ and CD4+ T cells were purified by magnetic negative isolation, while CD8+ TEMRA cells were enriched using FACS. Blood was collected in EDTA tubes and processed within 24 hours, with PBMCs isolated through density gradient centrifugation. PBMCs destined for TCR sequencing were cryopreserved in liquid nitrogen and later thawed in a 37 °C water bath. A purity of at least 90% was achieved for sorted or isolated CD4+, CD8+ and CD8+ TEMRA cells. V was cut back by 5 bases and J by 0 bases, leaving a gap of 9 bases between them. In the germline V gene, CDR1 corresponds to SGHRS and CDR2 to YFSETQ. From the cysteine up to the phenylalanine, the CDR3 has a length of 14 residues. CDR3 DNA is the only sequence kept; it has 42 bases, read in frame from the first base.

This clonotype was sampled from a human donor with Susac syndrome. The V gene is TRBV5-1 and the J gene is TRBJ1-3, and TRBD1 may be the D gene, going by 6 matching bases. The sequenced sample consisted of CD4+ T cells from PBMCs. The sequenced DNA is TGCGCCAGCAGGACAGGCCTCTCTGGAAACACCATATATTTT. The encoded protein is CASRTGLSGNTIYF.